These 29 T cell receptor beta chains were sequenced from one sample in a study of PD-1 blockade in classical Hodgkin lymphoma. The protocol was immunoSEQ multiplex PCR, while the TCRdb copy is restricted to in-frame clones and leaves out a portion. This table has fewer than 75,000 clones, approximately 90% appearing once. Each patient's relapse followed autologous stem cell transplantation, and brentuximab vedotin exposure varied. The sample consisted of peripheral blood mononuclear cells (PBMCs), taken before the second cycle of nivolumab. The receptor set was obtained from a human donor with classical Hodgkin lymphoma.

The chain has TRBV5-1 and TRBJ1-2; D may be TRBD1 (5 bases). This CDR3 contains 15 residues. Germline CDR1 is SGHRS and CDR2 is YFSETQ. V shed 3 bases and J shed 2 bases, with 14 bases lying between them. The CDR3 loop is CASSSSYGANYGYTF. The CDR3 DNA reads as TGCGCCAGCAGCTCCTCCTACGGGGCGAACTATGGCTACACCTTC.

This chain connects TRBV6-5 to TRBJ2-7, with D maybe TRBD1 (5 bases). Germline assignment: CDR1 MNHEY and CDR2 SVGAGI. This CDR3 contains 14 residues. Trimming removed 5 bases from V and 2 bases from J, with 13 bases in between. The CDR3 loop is CASSRQTITYEQYF. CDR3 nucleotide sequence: TGTGCCAGCAGTCGACAGACCATCACCTACGAGCAGTACTTC.

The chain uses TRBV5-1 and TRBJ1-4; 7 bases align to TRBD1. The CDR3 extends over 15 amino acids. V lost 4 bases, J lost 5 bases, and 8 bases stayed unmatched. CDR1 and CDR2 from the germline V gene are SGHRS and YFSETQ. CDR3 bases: TGCGCCAGCAGCGCACAGGGGCAAGGGAATGAAAAACTGTTTTTT. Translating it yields CASSAQGQGNEKLFF.

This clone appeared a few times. This CDR3 reads CASSVGSWTGELFF. CDR3 sequence (DNA): TGTGCCAGCAGCGTAGGGAGTTGGACCGGGGAGCTGTTTTTT. The chain is built from TRBV9 and TRBJ2-2; no clear D gene. The CDR3 is made up of 14 amino acids. Germline loops: CDR1 SGDLS, CDR2 YYNGEE. V shed 0 bases and J shed 5 bases, with 8 bases lying between them.

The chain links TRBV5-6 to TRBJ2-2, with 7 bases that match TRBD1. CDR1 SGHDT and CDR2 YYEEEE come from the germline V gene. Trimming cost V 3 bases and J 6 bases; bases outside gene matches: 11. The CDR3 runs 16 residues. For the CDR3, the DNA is TGTGCCAGCAGCTGGACAGGTGGAAATAGTCCCGGGGAGCTGTTTTTT. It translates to CASSWTGGNSPGELFF.

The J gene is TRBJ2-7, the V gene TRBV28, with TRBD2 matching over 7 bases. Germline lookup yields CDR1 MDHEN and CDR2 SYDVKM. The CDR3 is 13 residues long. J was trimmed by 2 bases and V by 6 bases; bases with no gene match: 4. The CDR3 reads CASRAGPPYEQYF. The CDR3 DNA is TGTGCCAGCAGAGCGGGACCGCCCTACGAGCAGTACTTC.

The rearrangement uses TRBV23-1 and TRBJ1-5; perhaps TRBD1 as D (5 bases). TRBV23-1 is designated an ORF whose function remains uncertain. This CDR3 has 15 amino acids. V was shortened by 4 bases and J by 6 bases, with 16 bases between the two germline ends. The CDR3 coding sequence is TGCGCCAGCAGTCGAACCCGGGACTTGCCTCAGCCCCAGCATTTT. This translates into CASSRTRDLPQPQHF.

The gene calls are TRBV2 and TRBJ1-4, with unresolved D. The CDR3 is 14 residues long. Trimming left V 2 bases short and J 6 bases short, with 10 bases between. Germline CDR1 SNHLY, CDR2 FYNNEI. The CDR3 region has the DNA TGTGCCAGCAGTGAACATCGAAGGGATGAAAAACTGTTTTTT. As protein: CASSEHRRDEKLFF.

The CDR3 is CASSLVGQGSYEQYF. The DNA of the CDR3 is TGCGCCAGCAGCTTGGTCGGACAGGGATCCTACGAGCAGTACTTC. V gene TRBV5-1 combines with J gene TRBJ2-7, with 8 nucleotides matching TRBD1. The junction had 3 bases not matched to a gene; V was cut back by 0 bases and J by 1 base. This CDR3 is built from 15 residues. Germline values: CDR1 SGHRS, CDR2 YFSETQ. Variable domain in full (rest from reference TRBV5-1 and TRBJ2-7): KAGVTQTPRYLIKTRGQQVTLSCSPISGHRSVSWYQQTPGQGLQFLFEYFSETQRNKGNFPGRFSGRQFSNSRSEMNVSTLELGDSALYLCASSLVGQGSYEQYFGPGTRLTVT.

For the CDR3, the DNA is TGCGCCAGCAGCTTGGTACCTACAACCTACGAGCAGTACTTC. Translated, it gives CASSLVPTTYEQYF. The chain links TRBV5-1 to TRBJ2-7; D ambiguous. This CDR3 has 14 amino acids. V dropped 0 bases and J dropped 2 bases, with 9 bases sitting between them. CDR1 SGHRS and CDR2 YFSETQ come from the germline V gene.

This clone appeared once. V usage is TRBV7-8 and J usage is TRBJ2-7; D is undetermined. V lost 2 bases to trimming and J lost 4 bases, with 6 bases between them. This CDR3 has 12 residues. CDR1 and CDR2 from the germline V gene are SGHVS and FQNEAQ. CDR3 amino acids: CASSLWAYEQYF. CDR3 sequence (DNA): TGTGCCAGCAGCTTATGGGCGTACGAGCAGTACTTC.

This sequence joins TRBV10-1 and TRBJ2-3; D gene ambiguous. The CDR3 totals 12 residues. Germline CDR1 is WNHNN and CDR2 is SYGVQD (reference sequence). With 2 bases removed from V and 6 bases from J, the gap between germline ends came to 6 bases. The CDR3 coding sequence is TGCGCCAGCAGTGAGAGGCGGGATACGCAGTATTTT. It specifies CASSERRDTQYF.

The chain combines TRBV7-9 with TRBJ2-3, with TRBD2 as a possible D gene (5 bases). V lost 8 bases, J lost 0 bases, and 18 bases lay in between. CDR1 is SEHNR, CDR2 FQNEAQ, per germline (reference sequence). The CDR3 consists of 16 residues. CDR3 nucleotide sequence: TGTGCCAGCCGCGGTCTGTGGACGGGGAGCACAGATACGCAGTATTTT. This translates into CASRGLWTGSTDTQYF.

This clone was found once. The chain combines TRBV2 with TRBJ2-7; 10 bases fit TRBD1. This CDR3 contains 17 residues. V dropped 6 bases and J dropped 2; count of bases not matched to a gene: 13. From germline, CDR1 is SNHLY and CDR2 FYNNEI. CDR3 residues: CASRETPLGQGTYEQYF. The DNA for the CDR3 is TGTGCCAGCAGAGAAACACCATTGGGACAGGGGACCTACGAGCAGTACTTC.

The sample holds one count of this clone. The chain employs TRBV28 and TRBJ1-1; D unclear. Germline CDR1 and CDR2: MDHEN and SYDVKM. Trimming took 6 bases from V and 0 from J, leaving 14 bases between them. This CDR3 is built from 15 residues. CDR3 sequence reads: CASRPQGRMNTEAFF. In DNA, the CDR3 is TGTGCCAGCAGACCACAAGGAAGGATGAACACTGAAGCTTTCTTT. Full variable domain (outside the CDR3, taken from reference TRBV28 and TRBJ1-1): DVKVTQSSRYLVKRTGEKVFLECVQDMDHENMFWYRQDPGLGLRLIYFSYDVKMKEKGDIPEGYSVSREKKERFSLILESASTNQTSMYLCASRPQGRMNTEAFFGQGTRLTVV.

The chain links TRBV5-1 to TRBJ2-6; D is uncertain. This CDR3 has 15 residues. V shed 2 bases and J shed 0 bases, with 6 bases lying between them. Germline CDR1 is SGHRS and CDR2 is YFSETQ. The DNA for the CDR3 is TGCGCCAGCAGCTTCTTTATCTCTGGGGCCAACGTCCTGACTTTC. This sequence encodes CASSFFISGANVLTF.

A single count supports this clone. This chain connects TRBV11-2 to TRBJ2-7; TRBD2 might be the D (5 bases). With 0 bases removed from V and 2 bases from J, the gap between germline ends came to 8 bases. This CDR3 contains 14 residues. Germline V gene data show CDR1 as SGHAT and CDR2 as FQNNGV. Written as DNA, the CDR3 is TGTGCCAGCAGCTTAGATCCGGGAACCTACGAGCAGTACTTC. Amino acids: CASSLDPGTYEQYF.

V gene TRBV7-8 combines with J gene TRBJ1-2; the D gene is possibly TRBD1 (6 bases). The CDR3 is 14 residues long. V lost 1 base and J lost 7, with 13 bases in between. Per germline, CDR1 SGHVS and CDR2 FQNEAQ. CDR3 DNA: TGTGCCAGCAGCTTAGACAGGGATACTGGTGGCTACACCTTC. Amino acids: CASSLDRDTGGYTF.

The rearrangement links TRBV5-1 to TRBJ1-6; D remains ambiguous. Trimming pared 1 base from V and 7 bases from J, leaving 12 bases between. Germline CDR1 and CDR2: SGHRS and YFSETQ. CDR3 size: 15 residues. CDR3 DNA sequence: TGCGCCAGCAGCTTGACAGTGGAAAGAAATTCACCCCTCCACTTT. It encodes CASSLTVERNSPLHF.

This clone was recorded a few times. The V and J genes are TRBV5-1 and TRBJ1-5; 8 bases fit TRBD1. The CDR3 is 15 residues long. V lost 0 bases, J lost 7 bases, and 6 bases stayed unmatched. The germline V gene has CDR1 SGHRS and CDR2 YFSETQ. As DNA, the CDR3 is TGCGCCAGCAGCTTGGGGACAGGGTTCGTCCAGCCCCAGCATTTT. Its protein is CASSLGTGFVQPQHF.

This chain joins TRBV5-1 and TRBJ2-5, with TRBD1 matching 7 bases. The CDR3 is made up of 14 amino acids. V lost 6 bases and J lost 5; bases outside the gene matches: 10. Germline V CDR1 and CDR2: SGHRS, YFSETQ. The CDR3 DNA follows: TGCGCCAGCAAGGTTGAAGACAGGGTTGAGACCCAGTACTTC. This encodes CASKVEDRVETQYF. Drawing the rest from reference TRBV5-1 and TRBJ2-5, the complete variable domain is KAGVTQTPRYLIKTRGQQVTLSCSPISGHRSVSWYQQTPGQGLQFLFEYFSETQRNKGNFPGRFSGRQFSNSRSEMNVSTLELGDSALYLCASKVEDRVETQYFGPGTRLLVL.

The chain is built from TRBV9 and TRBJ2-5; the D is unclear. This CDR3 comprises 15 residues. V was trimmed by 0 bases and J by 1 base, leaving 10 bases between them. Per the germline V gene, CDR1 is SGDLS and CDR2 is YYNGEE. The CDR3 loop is CASSVDSPSQETQYF. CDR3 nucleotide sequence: TGTGCCAGCAGCGTAGATTCTCCGTCCCAAGAGACCCAGTACTTC. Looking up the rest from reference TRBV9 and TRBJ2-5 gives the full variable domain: DSGVTQTPKHLITATGQRVTLRCSPRSGDLSVYWYQQSLDQGLQFLIQYYNGEERAKGNILERFSAQQFPDLHSELNLSSLELGDSALYFCASSVDSPSQETQYFGPGTRLLVL.

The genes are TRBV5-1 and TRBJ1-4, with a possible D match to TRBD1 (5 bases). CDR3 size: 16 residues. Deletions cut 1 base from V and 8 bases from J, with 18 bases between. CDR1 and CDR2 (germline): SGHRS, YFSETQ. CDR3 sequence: CASSLRPGLEGEKLFF. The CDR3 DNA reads TGCGCCAGCAGCTTGCGGCCCGGCTTAGAGGGGGAAAAACTGTTTTTT.

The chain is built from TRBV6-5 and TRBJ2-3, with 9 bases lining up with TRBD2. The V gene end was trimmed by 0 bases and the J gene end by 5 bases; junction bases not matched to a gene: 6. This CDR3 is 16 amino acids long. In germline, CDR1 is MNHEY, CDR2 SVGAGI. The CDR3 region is CASSYSAGGPGDTQYF. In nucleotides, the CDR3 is TGTGCCAGCAGTTACTCTGCGGGGGGGCCTGGAGATACGCAGTATTTT.

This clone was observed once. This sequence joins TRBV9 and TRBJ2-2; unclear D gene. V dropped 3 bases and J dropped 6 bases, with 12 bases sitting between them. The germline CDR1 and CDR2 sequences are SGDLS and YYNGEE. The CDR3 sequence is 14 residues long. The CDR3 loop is CASSGTLGAGELFF. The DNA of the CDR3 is TGTGCCAGCAGCGGTACGCTTGGAGCCGGGGAGCTGTTTTTT.

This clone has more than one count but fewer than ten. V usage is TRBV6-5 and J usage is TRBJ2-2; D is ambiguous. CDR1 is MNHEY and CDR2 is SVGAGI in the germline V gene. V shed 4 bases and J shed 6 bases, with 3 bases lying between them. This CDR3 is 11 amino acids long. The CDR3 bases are TGTGCCAGCAGTTTAGCCGGGGAGCTGTTTTTT. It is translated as CASSLAGELFF.

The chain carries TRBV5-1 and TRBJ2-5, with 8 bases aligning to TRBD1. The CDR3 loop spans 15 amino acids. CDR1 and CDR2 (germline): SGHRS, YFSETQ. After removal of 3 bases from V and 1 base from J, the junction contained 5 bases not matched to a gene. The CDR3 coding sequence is TGCGCCAGCAGCTCCTCTGGACAGGGCCAAGAGACCCAGTACTTC. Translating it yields CASSSSGQGQETQYF. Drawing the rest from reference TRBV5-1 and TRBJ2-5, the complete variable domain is KAGVTQTPRYLIKTRGQQVTLSCSPISGHRSVSWYQQTPGQGLQFLFEYFSETQRNKGNFPGRFSGRQFSNSRSEMNVSTLELGDSALYLCASSSSGQGQETQYFGPGTRLLVL.

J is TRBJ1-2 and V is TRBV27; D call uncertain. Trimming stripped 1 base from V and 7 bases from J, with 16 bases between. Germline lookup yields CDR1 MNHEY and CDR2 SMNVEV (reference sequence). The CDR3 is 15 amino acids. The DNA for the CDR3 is TGTGCCAGCAGTTTATTAGGTGTGGGGTCGGGTGGCTACACCTTC. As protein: CASSLLGVGSGGYTF.

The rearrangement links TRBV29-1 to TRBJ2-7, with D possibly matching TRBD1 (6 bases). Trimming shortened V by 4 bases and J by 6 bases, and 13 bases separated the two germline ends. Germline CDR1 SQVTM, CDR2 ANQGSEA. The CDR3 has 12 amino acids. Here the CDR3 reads CSVGIRGLEQYF. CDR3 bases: TGCAGCGTTGGAATCAGGGGTCTCGAGCAGTACTTC.